These 29 T cell receptor beta chains originate from one sample sequenced in a study of chemoradiotherapy in HPV16-positive cancers. Clones were sequenced by immunoSEQ multiplex PCR, and TCRdb holds only the in-frame ones, with some missing. This table holds approximately 15,000 clones, approximately 84% found once. The sample was collected from a patient who underwent chemoradiotherapy. These TCRs come from a human donor with HPV-associated anogenital cancer.

This chain connects TRBV7-2 to TRBJ1-5; D is perhaps TRBD1 (5 bases). The germline V gene has CDR1 SGHTA and CDR2 FQGNSA. V was trimmed by 5 bases and J by 4 bases, leaving 15 bases between them. The CDR3 totals 15 residues. The CDR3 region is CASSRDHGGNQPQHF. As DNA, the CDR3 is TGTGCCAGCAGCCGGGATCATGGGGGAAATCAGCCCCAGCATTTT.

The sample holds a few counts of this clone. The V call is TRBV11-2, the J call TRBJ1-3, with D unresolved. Germline lookup yields CDR1 SGHAT and CDR2 FQNNGV. The CDR3 totals 12 residues. Trimming removed 1 base from V and 6 bases from J, with 4 bases in between. Here the CDR3 reads CASSLVANTIYF. CDR3 nucleotide sequence: TGTGCCAGCAGCTTAGTAGCAAACACCATATATTTT.

V is TRBV5-1 and J is TRBJ1-1; 7 nucleotides agree with TRBD1. Trimming removed 4 bases from V and 3 bases from J; junction bases left unmatched: 12. This CDR3 has 16 residues. CDR1 SGHRS and CDR2 YFSETQ come from the germline V gene. CDR3 DNA sequence: TGCGCCAGCAGCAAGACCCTACAGGGGACTTACACTGAAGCTTTCTTT. It specifies CASSKTLQGTYTEAFF.

The chain links TRBV5-5 to TRBJ2-7; tentatively, D is TRBD1 (6 bases). Germline loops: CDR1 SGHKS, CDR2 YYEKEE (reference sequence). This CDR3 has 11 residues. The V end lost 5 bases, the J end lost 12 bases, and 15 bases lay between the germline ends. The CDR3, as DNA: TGTGCCAGCAGTCTCAACAGGGTTATGTACTTC. Translating gives CASSLNRVMYF.

This clone showed up just a few times. The chain joins TRBV4-3 to TRBJ1-1, with 10 bases lining up with TRBD1. Germline V lookup: CDR1 LGHNA, CDR2 YSLEER. The CDR3 extends over 14 amino acids. Germline trimming cut 4 bases from V and 3 bases from J; bases unmatched to any gene: 2. CDR3 amino acids: CASSRQGAYTEAFF. For the CDR3, the DNA is TGCGCCAGCAGCCGACAGGGGGCCTACACTGAAGCTTTCTTT.

The J gene is TRBJ1-1, the V gene TRBV7-9, with a weak D call TRBD1 (6 bases). V was shortened by 5 bases and J by 1 base, with 11 bases between the two germline ends. The CDR3 is 14 amino acids. Germline CDR1 reads SEHNR; CDR2 reads FQNEAQ (reference sequence). Here the CDR3 reads CASSRRTENTEAFF. CDR3 coding DNA: TGTGCCAGCAGCCGACGGACAGAGAACACTGAAGCTTTCTTT.

The chain links TRBV5-1 to TRBJ2-3, with 11 nucleotides matching TRBD1. CDR1 SGHRS and CDR2 YFSETQ come from the germline V gene. Trimming took 4 bases from V and 2 from J; bases not matched to a gene: 6. This CDR3 comprises 16 residues. The DNA of the CDR3 is TGCGCCAGCAGCACGGACAGGGGGCTTCTCACAGATACGCAGTATTTT. Translation: CASSTDRGLLTDTQYF.

The V and J genes are TRBV30 and TRBJ1-1, with 7 bases fitting TRBD1. Germline values: CDR1 GTSNPN, CDR2 SVGIG (reference sequence). This CDR3 has 12 residues. Unmatched junction bases numbered 2, after V lost 0 bases and J lost 7 bases. CDR3 in DNA: TGTGCCTGGAGTGTAGGGGACAGTGAAGCTTTCTTT. This codes for CAWSVGDSEAFF.

The chain combines TRBV5-1 with TRBJ1-1; 9 bases map to TRBD1. The CDR3 extends over 14 amino acids. Trimming cost V 2 bases and J 2 bases; bases outside gene matches: 1. Germline loops: CDR1 SGHRS, CDR2 YFSETQ. CDR3 nucleotide sequence: TGCGCCAGCAGCTTACAGGGGGCTAACACTGAAGCTTTCTTT. Translating gives CASSLQGANTEAFF.

The genes are TRBV9 and TRBJ2-1, with TRBD1 matching 7 bases. From germline, CDR1 is SGDLS and CDR2 YYNGEE. There are 12 residues in the CDR3. Trimming took 4 bases from V and 8 from J; bases not matched to a gene: 3. CDR3 loop: CASSLDRDEQFF. The CDR3 bases are TGTGCCAGCAGCCTTGACAGGGATGAGCAGTTCTTC.

V gene TRBV7-2 combines with J gene TRBJ1-6; 9 nucleotides agree with TRBD1. Germline lookup yields CDR1 SGHTA and CDR2 FQGNSA. This CDR3 contains 14 residues. Trimming at V came to 5 bases and at J to 5 bases, leaving 1 base not matched to a gene. The chain's CDR3 is CASSRDRDNSPLHF. The CDR3 nucleotides are TGTGCCAGCAGCCGGGACAGGGATAATTCACCCCTCCACTTT.

This chain connects TRBV6-5 to TRBJ1-1; D gene uncertain. V shed 6 bases and J shed 11 bases, with 22 bases lying between them. The CDR3 runs to 14 residues. The V gene's germline CDR1 is MNHEY and CDR2 SVGAGI. The DNA for the CDR3 is TGTGCCAGCAGGGCTCCGGACGGTAGGAGGCTGGCTTTCTTT. Translation: CASRAPDGRRLAFF.

The rearrangement joins TRBV9 to TRBJ2-7; 10 positions agree with TRBD1. CDR3 length equals 15 residues. The germline CDR1 and CDR2 sequences are SGDLS and YYNGEE. Germline trimming cut 0 bases from V and 2 bases from J; bases unmatched to any gene: 2. CDR3 residues: CASSVAGTGAYEQYF. CDR3 coding DNA: TGTGCCAGCAGCGTAGCCGGGACAGGGGCCTACGAGCAGTACTTC.

This chain uses TRBV28 with TRBJ1-2; 8 nucleotides match TRBD1. Germline CDR1 is MDHEN and CDR2 is SYDVKM. Unmatched junction bases numbered 21, after V lost 5 bases and J lost 7 bases. This CDR3 contains 18 residues. CDR3 nucleotide sequence: TGTGCCAGCAGTCCAGCAACGTTAGGGACAGGAGAGGGGCTTGGCTACACCTTC. Translation: CASSPATLGTGEGLGYTF.

This rearrangement joins TRBV28 to TRBJ1-1; D call uncertain. Trimming took off 2 bases at V and 2 bases at J, with 24 bases between the two ends. The V gene's germline CDR1 is MDHEN and CDR2 SYDVKM. The CDR3 covers 19 residues. The CDR3: CASSLMAPGTSYLNTEAFF. The CDR3 DNA follows: TGTGCCAGCAGTTTAATGGCGCCGGGCACCAGTTATCTAAACACTGAAGCTTTCTTT. Complete variable domain (other parts from reference TRBV28 and TRBJ1-1): DVKVTQSSRYLVKRTGEKVFLECVQDMDHENMFWYRQDPGLGLRLIYFSYDVKMKEKGDIPEGYSVSREKKERFSLILESASTNQTSMYLCASSLMAPGTSYLNTEAFFGQGTRLTVV.

A single count supports this clone. V gene TRBV5-5 combines with J gene TRBJ2-5, with 7 positions matching TRBD1. The J segment lost 1 base and the V segment lost 3 bases, leaving 6 bases of the junction unmatched. The CDR3 length is 15 residues. The germline V gene encodes CDR1 SGHKS and CDR2 YYEKEE (reference sequence). CDR3 in amino acids: CASSSYRGSQETQYF. In DNA, the CDR3 is TGTGCCAGCAGCTCGTACAGGGGTTCCCAAGAGACCCAGTACTTC. The full variable domain, its missing parts supplied by reference TRBV5-5 and TRBJ2-5, is DAGVTQSPTHLIKTRGQQVTLRCSPISGHKSVSWYQQVLGQGPQFIFQYYEKEERGRGNFPDRFSARQFPNYSSELNVNALLLGDSALYLCASSSYRGSQETQYFGPGTRLLVL.

This chain uses TRBV7-2 with TRBJ2-3; D is unclear. CDR1 is SGHTA and CDR2 is FQGNSA in the germline V gene. Trimming removed 1 base from V and 4 bases from J, with 3 bases in between. The CDR3 has 12 amino acids. The CDR3 nucleotides are TGTGCCAGCAGCTTAGGGGCAGATACGCAGTATTTT. As protein: CASSLGADTQYF.

J is TRBJ1-5 and V is TRBV30, with 7 positions matching TRBD1. CDR1 is GTSNPN and CDR2 is SVGIG in the germline V gene (reference sequence). The V segment lost 1 base and the J segment 9 bases; nucleotides outside the gene matches: 9. CDR3 length: 14 residues. CDR3 region: CAWSAPQGTGPQHF. CDR3 in DNA: TGTGCCTGGAGTGCTCCACAGGGGACTGGGCCCCAGCATTTT.

V and J are TRBV9 and TRBJ1-6, with TRBD1 identical over 9 bases. CDR3 size: 15 residues. CDR1 SGDLS and CDR2 YYNGEE come from the germline V gene. V trimming: 2 bases; J trimming: 17 bases; junction bases outside the gene matches: 14. The CDR3 DNA follows: TGTGCCAGCAGCGTTAGCCCAAAACAGGGGGCTCACTTCCACTTT. It codes for CASSVSPKQGAHFHF.

V gene TRBV2 combines with J gene TRBJ2-5, with no clear D. The germline V gene has CDR1 SNHLY and CDR2 FYNNEI. V dropped 7 bases and J dropped 9 bases, with 18 bases sitting between them. The CDR3 consists of 13 residues. CDR3 loop: CASTFDEYLAQYF. For the CDR3, the DNA is TGTGCCAGCACCTTCGATGAATACCTCGCCCAGTACTTC. The variable domain in full, with the rest retrieved from reference TRBV2 and TRBJ2-5, is EPEVTQTPSHQVTQMGQEVILRCVPISNHLYFYWYRQILGQKVEFLVSFYNNEISEKSEIFDDQFSVERPDGSNFTLKIRSTKLEDSAMYFCASTFDEYLAQYFGPGTRLLVL.

The chain carries TRBV6-1 and TRBJ1-2; the D is unclear. Germline V gives CDR1 MNHNS, CDR2 SASEGT. The CDR3 totals 14 residues. The germline V and J ends were trimmed by 4 bases and 3 bases, with 12 bases remaining between them. Here the CDR3 reads CASSGGQTDYGYTF. As DNA, the CDR3 is TGTGCCAGCAGTGGAGGGCAGACCGACTATGGCTACACCTTC.

The genes are TRBV6-5 and TRBJ1-4; 8 positions agree with TRBD1. The germline gives CDR1 MNHEY, CDR2 SVGAGI. The CDR3 consists of 15 residues. The J segment lost 7 bases and the V segment lost 2 bases, leaving 6 bases of the junction unmatched. The CDR3 DNA reads as TGTGCCAGCAGTTACGACAGGGGAGGGGGTGAAAAACTGTTTTTT. As protein: CASSYDRGGGEKLFF.

The chain employs TRBV5-3 and TRBJ1-2, with a possible D match to TRBD1 (5 bases). TRBV5-3 is filed as an ORF, its function uncertain. V was pared by 6 bases and J by 7 bases, with 10 bases between. The CDR3 length is 11 residues. CDR3 in amino acids: CARMGTSGYTF. The DNA of the CDR3 is TGTGCCAGAATGGGGACGAGTGGCTACACCTTC.

The genes are TRBV10-3 and TRBJ1-2, with no clear D. V lost 6 bases to trimming and J lost 5 bases, with 13 bases between them. Per germline, CDR1 ENHRY and CDR2 SYGVKD. This CDR3 has 13 amino acids. The CDR3 spells CAIRSLTGYGYTF. The DNA of the CDR3 is TGTGCCATCAGGTCACTGACGGGGTATGGCTACACCTTC.

The rearrangement joins TRBV6-1 to TRBJ1-6, with D maybe TRBD1 (5 bases). Trimming cost V 11 bases and J 7 bases, with 21 bases left between them. This CDR3 comprises 15 residues. CDR1 is MNHNS and CDR2 is SASEGT in the germline V gene. The DNA for the CDR3 is TGTGCCCCCGGCTTTATCCGGGACTGCAATTCACCCCTCCACTTT. Residues: CAPGFIRDCNSPLHF.

The chain couples TRBV7-2 to TRBJ1-5; 8 nucleotides line up with TRBD1. The V and J ends lost 8 bases and 8 bases, in that order; junction bases with no gene match: 8. This CDR3 spans 13 amino acids. The V gene's germline CDR1 is SGHTA and CDR2 FQGNSA. This CDR3 is CASGDRRLEPQHF. In DNA form, the CDR3 reads TGTGCCAGCGGGGACAGGCGTTTGGAGCCCCAGCATTTT.

The chain uses TRBV15 and TRBJ2-5; TRBD2 aligns across 7 bases. Germline V gene lookup returns CDR1 LNHNV and CDR2 YYDKDF (reference sequence). J was trimmed by 7 bases and V by 2 bases; bases with no gene match: 4. This CDR3 region has 13 residues. Here the CDR3 reads CATSRRPGGTQYF. The CDR3 DNA sequence: TGTGCCACCAGCAGACGGCCGGGAGGGACCCAGTACTTC. The full variable domain, in which reference TRBV15 and TRBJ2-5 provide the parts outside the CDR3, is DAMVIQNPRYQVTQFGKPVTLSCSQTLNHNVMYWYQQKSSQAPKLLFHYYDKDFNNEADTPDNFQSRRPNTSFCFLDIRSPGLGDTAMYLCATSRRPGGTQYFGPGTRLLVL.

This chain connects TRBV7-8 to TRBJ1-5; D is perhaps TRBD1 (6 bases). Germline CDR1 is SGHVS and CDR2 is FQNEAQ. The length of the CDR3 is 14 residues. V lost 1 base to trimming and J lost 3 bases, with 7 bases between them. The CDR3 spells CASSLGGLNQPQHF. The CDR3 coding sequence is TGTGCCAGCAGCTTAGGGGGGCTCAATCAGCCCCAGCATTTT.

The chain has TRBV5-1 and TRBJ2-7; TRBD2 agrees at 7 bases. V gave up 3 bases and J gave up 2 bases; unmatched junction bases: 8. The CDR3 has 15 residues. CDR1 SGHRS and CDR2 YFSETQ come from the germline V gene. The CDR3 DNA sequence: TGCGCCAGCAGCTGGGGGGGACCCGGAGCCTACGAGCAGTACTTC. Protein sequence: CASSWGGPGAYEQYF.